The next 9 T cell receptor beta chains were all read from a single sample in a study of T-cell memory formation after mild COVID-19. TCRdb re-called the 5' RACE reads with MiXCR, one entry per CDR3 protein. The sample lists roughly 300,000 distinct CDR3 sequences; around 16% were seen once. The specimen sequenced was PBMCs or a T cell subset sorted from them (not recorded which). The origin of the receptors is a man between 18 and 29 years old who had mild COVID-19 (a few samples of this study predate the infection). Cell type and time point are not known.

This clonotype was recorded a few times. The V and J genes are TRBV5-1 and TRBJ2-7; 8 nucleotides match TRBD1. CDR3 length equals 13 residues. Germline CDR1 and CDR2: SGHRS and YFSETQ. The trim removed 2 bases at V and 4 bases at J, leaving 2 bases unmatched. The CDR3 coding sequence is TGCGCCAGCAGCTTTGGGACAGGATACGAGCAGTACGTC. Translating gives CASSFGTGYEQYV.

In this sample, this clonotype turned up many times. V is TRBV29-1 and J is TRBJ2-1; D may be TRBD2 (7 bases). Germline loops: CDR1 SQVTM, CDR2 ANQGSEA. The V end lost 3 bases, the J end lost 0 bases, and 12 bases lay between the germline ends. The CDR3 extends over 15 amino acids. CDR3 DNA sequence: TGCAGCGTTGAGGGGCGGGGGCTCTCCTACAATGAGCAGTTCTTC. This sequence encodes CSVEGRGLSYNEQFF.

This clonotype was observed a handful of times. V usage is TRBV19 and J usage is TRBJ1-2; possible D gene TRBD1, 5 bases. The CDR3 has 15 amino acids. V lost 9 bases, J lost 6 bases, and 23 bases lay in between. Germline CDR1 LNHDA, CDR2 SQIVND (reference sequence). This CDR3 reads CASTMTATDLDGYTF. The DNA for the CDR3 is TGTGCCAGCACAATGACAGCCACGGATTTGGATGGCTACACCTTC.

The rearrangement links TRBV6-6 to TRBJ2-7; TRBD1 is a possible D gene (5 bases). The CDR3 runs 14 residues. Germline-derived CDR1 and CDR2 are MNHNY and SVGAGI (reference sequence). The germline V and J ends were trimmed by 6 bases and 0 bases, with 12 bases remaining between them. The chain's CDR3 is CASRALQGSYEQYV. CDR3 coding DNA: TGTGCCAGCAGGGCCTTGCAGGGCTCCTACGAGCAGTACGTC.

This clonotype was observed many times. The V and J genes are TRBV3-2 and TRBJ1-1; TRBD1, the table's D call, lacks a check against the DNA. TRBV3-2 has pseudogene status. The CDR3 spans 16 residues. The CDR3 DNA is TGTGCCAGCAGCCTCTGTGGGGGGGGTCCAAACACTGAAGCTTTCTTT. The encoded protein is CASSLCGGGPNTEAFF.

The chain links TRBV7-2 to TRBJ2-5; D remains ambiguous. Trimming shortened V by 2 bases and J by 4 bases, and 8 bases separated the two germline ends. The CDR3 sequence is 13 residues long. Germline lookup yields CDR1 SGHTA and CDR2 FQGNSA. The CDR3 sequence: CASSLKHGETQYF. DNA of the CDR3: TGTGCCAGCAGCTTAAAGCATGGAGAGACCCAGTACTTC. Based on the CDR3 plus reference TRBV7-2 and TRBJ2-5, the full variable domain is GAGVSQSPSNKVTEKGKDVELRCDPISGHTALYWYRQSLGQGLEFLIYFQGNSAPDKSGLPSDRFSAERTGGSVSTLTIQRTQQEDSAVYLCASSLKHGETQYFGPGTRLLVL.

This clonotype appeared a few times. The chain uses TRBV6-5 and TRBJ1-1; D is perhaps TRBD1 (5 bases). Trimming removed 6 bases from V and 1 base from J, with 15 bases in between. Germline CDR1 MNHEY, CDR2 SVGAGI. This CDR3 is 15 amino acids long. This chain's CDR3 is CASSLWGRENTEAFF. The CDR3 DNA sequence: TGTGCCAGCAGCCTGTGGGGCAGGGAGAACACTGAAGCTTTCTTT.

The V call is TRBV9, the J call TRBJ2-1; 7 bases match TRBD2. This CDR3 contains 13 residues. Losses at the gene ends were 0 bases for V and 10 bases for J; bases not matched to a gene: 4. Germline CDR1 reads SGDLS; CDR2 reads YYNGEE. The CDR3 DNA sequence: TGTGCCAGCAGCGTAGGGGGTAGCGGGGAGCAGTTCTTC. Translated: CASSVGGSGEQFF. The complete variable domain, with remaining parts taken from reference TRBV9 and TRBJ2-1, reads DSGVTQTPKHLITATGQRVTLRCSPRSGDLSVYWYQQSLDQGLQFLIQYYNGEERAKGNILERFSAQQFPDLHSELNLSSLELGDSALYFCASSVGGSGEQFFGPGTRLTVL.

This clonotype was detected a few times. The genes are TRBV7-6 and TRBJ2-1; D not resolved. CDR1 and CDR2 (germline): SGHVS, FNYEAQ. The CDR3 has 17 amino acids. Trimming stripped 5 bases from V and 3 bases from J, with 20 bases between. The CDR3 loop reads CASSLKTGQLNYNEQFF. Here the CDR3 DNA reads TGTGCCAGCAGCCTCAAGACGGGCCAACTAAACTACAATGAGCAGTTCTTC.